A selection of T cell receptor beta chains follows, all from one sample in a study of blood T cell repertoires in COVID-19. Using immunoSEQ multiplex PCR, the repertoire was profiled, and TCRdb retains in-frame clones only, with some absent. Of approximately 58,000 clones listed, more than 90% are singletons. The material sequenced was peripheral blood. The origin of the receptors is a human donor in a cohort sampled during active COVID-19. The CDR3 runs from the conserved cysteine through the conserved F or W. The D gene is left open where the match is weak. Clone size is stated in some rows and not others, as once, few, many or a class when expanded.

clone_size j_call v_call d_call cdr3_nt cdr3_aa
- TRBJ1-1 TRBV19 TRBD1 TGTGCCACCACGCTTGGAGGGGGCAAGTACACTGAAGCTTTCTTT CATTLGGGKYTEAFF
- TRBJ2-3 TRBV29-1 TRBD2 TGCAGCGTTGATGCAGCGGGGGCCACAGATACGCAGTATTTT CSVDAAGATDTQYF
- TRBJ1-6 TRBV21-1 - TGTGCCAGCAGCAAAGTAGTGGTGTTGAGCTCGACAGGACTCTATAATTCACCCCTCCACTTT CASSKVVVLSSTGLYNSPLHF
few TRBJ1-6 TRBV5-6 - TGTGCCAGCAGCTCCGCCTCTAGCCCCTATAATTCACCCCTCCACTTT CASSSASSPYNSPLHF
- TRBJ2-5 TRBV5-8 TRBD1 TGTGCCAGCAGGAACCGGGACAGGGGATCAGAGACCCAGTACTTC CASRNRDRGSETQYF
few TRBJ1-5 TRBV5-1 TRBD1 TGCGCCAGCAGCTCGAGCTCAGGGGGGCAGCCCCAGCATTTT CASSSSSGGQPQHF
- TRBJ1-6 TRBV10-3 - TGTGCCATCAGTGAACAGAGAAGGGGTTCACCCCTCCACTTT CAISEQRRGSPLHF
- TRBJ2-7 TRBV4-1 TRBD2 TGCGCCAGCAGCAGTCCGACTAGCGGGACCTATTACGAGCAGTACTTC CASSSPTSGTYYEQYF
- TRBJ2-1 TRBV4-1 TRBD2 TGCGCCAGCAGCTTCAGGGGGACTAGCGGGAGGGCCGCTGAGCAGTTCTTC CASSFRGTSGRAAEQFF
- TRBJ1-2 TRBV5-6 TRBD1 TGTGCCAGCAGCTGGGGGACAGGGATTGGCTACACCTTC CASSWGTGIGYTF
- TRBJ1-1 TRBV3-1/TRBV3-2 TRBD1 TGTGCCAGCACCTCACAGGGGGCGCAGACTGAAGCTTTCTTT CASTSQGAQTEAFF
- TRBJ1-2 TRBV3-1/TRBV3-2 TRBD1 TGTGCCAGCAGCCAACGCTCCACCGGGACAGACTATGGCTACACCTTC CASSQRSTGTDYGYTF
- TRBJ1-2 TRBV27 - TGTGCCAGCAGTTTAACCAGTCAACCCAACTATGGCTACACCTTC CASSLTSQPNYGYTF
- TRBJ2-1 TRBV10-1 TRBD2 TGCGCCAGCAGCCCCTCCCTAACTAGCGGGAGAATTGGGTCCTACAATGAGCAGTTCTTC CASSPSLTSGRIGSYNEQFF
- TRBJ2-5 TRBV11-2 TRBD1 TGTGCCAGCAGCCAGGGACAGGGTATGGAGACCCAGTACTTC CASSQGQGMETQYF
- TRBJ2-3 TRBV9 TRBD1 TGTGCCAGCAGCGAGACAGGGAAATTCGGCGATACGCAGTATTTT CASSETGKFGDTQYF
- TRBJ1-2 TRBV19 TRBD1 TGTGCCAGTAGTGGAGTCGACAGGGGTAATGGCTACACCTTC CASSGVDRGNGYTF
- TRBJ2-5 TRBV5-4 TRBD2 TGTGCCAGCAGCTTGCGGGGGGGGCAAGAGACCCAGTACTTC CASSLRGGQETQYF
- TRBJ2-7 TRBV30 TRBD2 TGTGCCTGGAGTGTGGTCGGACTAGCTACCGAGCAGTACTTC CAWSVVGLATEQYF
- TRBJ2-2 TRBV29-1 - TGCAGCGTTGGGGCGCTCACCGGGGAGCTGTTTTTT CSVGALTGELFF
medium-sized TRBJ2-1 TRBV5-6 TRBD1 TGTGCCAGCAGCTTGGTGGGAAGGGGGCATGAGCAGTTCTTC CASSLVGRGHEQFF
- TRBJ2-1 TRBV4-3 TRBD2 TGCGCCAGCAGCCAACGACGGGGGGCCTACAATGAGCAGTTCTTC CASSQRRGAYNEQFF
- TRBJ2-2 TRBV21-1 - TGTGCCAGCAGCAAAGATCAACGGGACAGGTGGTCCACCGGGGAGCTGTTTTTT CASSKDQRDRWSTGELFF
- TRBJ1-4 TRBV24-1 TRBD1 TGTGCCACCAGTGACGCCAAGGGACAGGGGAGCGAAAAACTGTTTTTT CATSDAKGQGSEKLFF
- TRBJ2-3 TRBV18 - TGTGCCAGCTCACTTAGGGAAACGGGGACAGATACGCAGTATTTT CASSLRETGTDTQYF
- TRBJ2-3 TRBV28 - TGTGCCAGCACCAGACCAGATGGGGGCGGAGGCACAGATACGCAGTATTTT CASTRPDGGGGTDTQYF
- TRBJ2-3 TRBV20-1 TRBD2 TGCAGTGCTAGTCCGGCTAGCGGGAGTAAAAATGGGGTAGATACGCAGTATTTT CSASPASGSKNGVDTQYF
- TRBJ1-1 TRBV5-6 - TGTGCCAGCAGCTTGGCGCAGGGGAACACTGAAGCTTTCTTT CASSLAQGNTEAFF
once TRBJ2-7 TRBV4-2 TRBD2 TGTGCCAGCAGCCAAGGGACTAGCGGGACCTCCTACGAGCAGTACTTC CASSQGTSGTSYEQYF
- TRBJ2-1 TRBV7-6 TRBD2 TGTGCCAGCAGTACCGGGACTAGCGGGGGTTATAATGAGCAGTTCTTC CASSTGTSGGYNEQFF
- TRBJ2-6 TRBV10-3 TRBD2 TGTGCCATCAGTGGGAGTGGACTAGCGGGCTTCTCTGGGGCCAACGTCCTGACTTTC CAISGSGLAGFSGANVLTF
- TRBJ1-2 TRBV4-2 - TGTGCCAGCAGCCAAGATCTGGTTTGGCCACGCTACACCTTC CASSQDLVWPRYTF
- TRBJ1-1 TRBV6-2/TRBV6-3 - TGTGCCAGCAGTTACTCGGGCAGGCGGGGGACTGAAGCTTTCTTT CASSYSGRRGTEAFF
- TRBJ2-2 TRBV5-1 - TGCGCCAGCAGCCGATTTGGGCAGGTGGTTCTCGGGGAGCTGTTTTTT CASSRFGQVVLGELFF
- TRBJ1-1 TRBV25-1 TRBD1 TGTGCCAGCAGTGAATATGGTTACAGGGGGACTGAAGCTTTCTTT CASSEYGYRGTEAFF
- TRBJ1-1 TRBV3-1/TRBV3-2 - TGTGCCCGCAGCCGGGGGGGGGAGACTCCTGAAGCTTTCTTT CARSRGGETPEAFF
- TRBJ1-1 TRBV2 - TGTGCCAGCAGTGGAGGGTCGCACACTGAAGCTTTCTTT CASSGGSHTEAFF
- TRBJ2-4 TRBV5-1 TRBD2 TGCGCCAGCAGCCGGACTAGCGGGAGTGGCATTCAGTACTTC CASSRTSGSGIQYF
few TRBJ1-5 TRBV12-3/TRBV12-4 TRBD1 TGTGCCAGCAGTTTGGACAGGTACCAGCCCCAGCATTTT CASSLDRYQPQHF
- TRBJ1-6 TRBV4-1 TRBD1 TGCGCCAGCAGCCGACAGGGGCGAAATTCACCCCTCCACTTT CASSRQGRNSPLHF
- TRBJ1-1 TRBV12-3/TRBV12-4 - TGTGCCAGCAGCTTGCGGCCCGGCACTGAAGCTTTCTTT CASSLRPGTEAFF